The present entry profiles one T cell receptor (beta chain) with its context. Sample time point: newly diagnosed GD, antithyroid drugs for less than 3 months. The TCR library was made from RNA that had been extracted from PBMCs in TRIzol. This sample stems from a study of regulatory T cells in long-lasting Graves disease. Assembly of TCR beta libraries relied on iRepertoire HTBI primers together with Arm-PCR of CDR3 regions. One entry per CDR3 protein, called by TCRdb with MiXCR from the multiplex PCR reads. The sample holds 400,000 to 550,000 distinct CDR3 sequences, more than 13% seen once. With V trimmed by 5 bases and J by 4 bases, 5 bases remained unmatched. Germline assignment: CDR1 SGHRS and CDR2 YFSETQ. The CDR3 loop spans 13 amino acids. These data were likewise used in another study, on T cells in Graves' hyperthyroidism and ophthalmopathy. That study adds: Investigators excluded patients with uncontrolled infection, other autoimmune disease, pregnancy or lactation. HTBI primers were used for first-round RT-PCR of the TCR CDR3.

This TCR derives from a woman aged 25 to 39 with Graves disease. The sequenced sample was peripheral blood mononuclear cells (PBMCs), obtained at new diagnosis, from a patient treated with antithyroid drugs. This rearrangement joins TRBV5-1 to TRBJ1-1; 7 bases align to TRBD1. CDR3 amino acids: CASRPGGLTEAFF. The CDR3 DNA reads TGCGCCAGCAGACCAGGGGGGCTCACTGAAGCTTTCTTT.